This TCR beta chain was obtained from a study of blood T cell repertoires in COVID-19. V shed 3 bases and J 5 bases; nucleotides not matched to a gene: 9. CDR1 is SGHAT, CDR2 FQNNGV, per germline. The CDR3 covers 15 residues. Original processing notes: Researchers report that nucleated cell counts were estimated from reference gene primer amplification. Using immunoSEQ multiplex PCR, the repertoire was profiled, and TCRdb retains in-frame clones only, with some absent. V and J calls plus clone size are reproduced from that table; the DNA served to infer D and trimming. The table records just over 250,000 clones, around 87% of them present only once.

This TCR was sampled from a woman aged 45-60 years with acute or convalescent COVID-19. This rearrangement joins TRBV11-2 to TRBJ2-5; 7 bases match TRBD1. The source material was peripheral blood. Here the CDR3 reads CASSFSGQFEETQYF. The DNA of the CDR3 is TGTGCCAGCAGCTTTTCGGGACAGTTCGAGGAGACCCAGTACTTC.